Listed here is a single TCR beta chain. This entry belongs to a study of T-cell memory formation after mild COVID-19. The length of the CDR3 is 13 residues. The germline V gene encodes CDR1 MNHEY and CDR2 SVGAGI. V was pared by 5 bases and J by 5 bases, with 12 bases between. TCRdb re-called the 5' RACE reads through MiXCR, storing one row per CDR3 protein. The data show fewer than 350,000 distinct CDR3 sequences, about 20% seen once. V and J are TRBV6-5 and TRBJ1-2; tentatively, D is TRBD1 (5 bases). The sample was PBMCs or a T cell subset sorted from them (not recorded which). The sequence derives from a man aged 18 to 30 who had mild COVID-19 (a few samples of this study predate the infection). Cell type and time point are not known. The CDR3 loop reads CASSRQSRYGYTF. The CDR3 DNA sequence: TGTGCCAGCAGTCGACAGTCTCGTTATGGCTACACCTTC.